Below, 13 T cell receptor beta chains from the same sample are listed, as sequenced in a study of cytomegalovirus exposure and HLA in healthy donors. PCR was performed using 60 Vbeta and 13 Jbeta primers. TCRdb keeps only in-frame clones here, not all; method: immunoSEQ multiplex PCR. Among hundreds of thousands of clones listed, just over 75% were seen once. Sequenced sample: PBMCs. The receptor source for this set is a man younger than 30 in good health and CMV-seronegative.

This chain connects TRBV2 to TRBJ1-4; D remains ambiguous. This CDR3 is built from 10 residues. Trimming stripped 8 bases from V and 8 bases from J, with 6 bases between. Germline assignment: CDR1 SNHLY and CDR2 FYNNEI. The CDR3 nucleotides read TGTGCCAGCGGTCGGGAAAAACTGTTTTTT. This sequence encodes CASGREKLFF. Drawing the rest from reference TRBV2 and TRBJ1-4, the complete variable domain is EPEVTQTPSHQVTQMGQEVILRCVPISNHLYFYWYRQILGQKVEFLVSFYNNEISEKSEIFDDQFSVERPDGSNFTLKIRSTKLEDSAMYFCASGREKLFFGSGTQLSVL.

V and J are TRBV7-6 and TRBJ2-1; D perhaps matches TRBD1 (7 bases). Germline V gives CDR1 SGHVS, CDR2 FNYEAQ. V lost 5 bases and J 6 bases, leaving 17 bases between the germline ends. The CDR3 has 15 residues. CDR3 loop: CASSAGAGTANEQFF. The CDR3 DNA reads as TGTGCCAGCAGCGCAGGGGCGGGGACAGCCAATGAGCAGTTCTTC.

This clone was seen only once. The chain has TRBV18 and TRBJ2-1; 7 bases fit TRBD2. V shed 9 bases, J shed 7 bases, and the junction held 15 bases outside the gene matches. CDR1 KGHSH and CDR2 LQKENI come from the germline V gene. The CDR3 loop spans 15 amino acids. CDR3 sequence: CASFSGKSQLNEQFF. CDR3 nucleotides: TGTGCCAGTTTCAGCGGGAAGTCCCAACTTAATGAGCAGTTCTTC.

V gene TRBV6-5 combines with J gene TRBJ1-2; D gene uncertain. The CDR3 contains 13 residues. Germline CDR1 MNHEY, CDR2 SVGAGI. Trimming pared 4 bases from V and 8 bases from J, leaving 14 bases between. The CDR3 region has the DNA TGTGCCAGCAGTTCCTCCGGACTAGAAGGCTACACCTTC. It is translated as CASSSSGLEGYTF.

On this clone itself: The same CDR3 is also encoded by other DNA sequences in this sample. The chain employs TRBV28 and TRBJ2-7; D unclear. Trimming cost V 6 bases and J 0 bases, with 6 bases left between them. This CDR3 contains 12 residues. Per germline, CDR1 MDHEN and CDR2 SYDVKM. The CDR3 DNA sequence: TGTGCCAGCAGCCTCAGCTCCTACGAGCAGTACTTC. Translating it yields CASSLSSYEQYF.

The J gene is TRBJ2-1, the V gene TRBV6-1, with TRBD2 matching 7 bases. The CDR3 has 15 residues. V lost 7 bases to trimming and J lost 7 bases; unmatched junction nucleotides: 13. Germline V CDR1 and CDR2: MNHNS, SASEGT. CDR3 nucleotide sequence: TGTGCCAGCACTGACTATGGCGGGAGCATGAATGAGCAGTTCTTC. This codes for CASTDYGGSMNEQFF.

The table lists this clone with a few counts. J is TRBJ1-1 and V is TRBV14; no reliable D call. The germline V gene has CDR1 SGHDN and CDR2 FVKESK. The CDR3 loop spans 11 amino acids. V lost 5 bases and J lost 12, with 13 bases in between. The CDR3 nucleotides are TGTGCCAGCAGCAAGAGGGAGCTAACTTTCTTT. It translates to CASSKRELTFF.

This clone was seen only a few times. V and J are TRBV28 and TRBJ1-2, with 7 bases fitting TRBD1. The CDR3 covers 13 residues. After removal of 4 bases from V and 7 bases from J, the junction contained 6 bases not matched to a gene. The germline CDR1 and CDR2 sequences are MDHEN and SYDVKM. The DNA for the CDR3 is TGTGCCAGCAGTTGGACAGGTATCAGTGGCTACACCTTC. Protein: CASSWTGISGYTF.

The chain joins TRBV2 to TRBJ1-4, with D possibly matching TRBD1 (5 bases). The ends were cut back, 7 bases at V and 1 base at J, with 19 bases in the middle. The CDR3 runs 17 residues. Looked up from germline, CDR1 is SNHLY and CDR2 is FYNNEI. The CDR3 sequence: CASMKTAFVGTNEKLFF. CDR3 sequence (DNA): TGTGCCAGCATGAAGACAGCGTTCGTTGGAACTAATGAAAAACTGTTTTTT.

The chain has TRBV11-2 and TRBJ1-4; 7 bases align to TRBD1. The V and J ends lost 3 bases and 6 bases, in that order; junction bases with no gene match: 7. CDR3 size: 15 residues. CDR1 and CDR2 (germline): SGHAT, FQNNGV. The CDR3 DNA is TGTGCCAGCAGCTTTCCCGACGGACAGGATGAAAAACTGTTTTTT. Its protein product is CASSFPDGQDEKLFF. Drawing the rest from reference TRBV11-2 and TRBJ1-4, the complete variable domain is EAGVAQSPRYKIIEKRQSVAFWCNPISGHATLYWYQQILGQGPKLLIQFQNNGVVDDSQLPKDRFSAERLKGVDSTLKIQPAKLEDSAVYLCASSFPDGQDEKLFFGSGTQLSVL.

The genes are TRBV11-2 and TRBJ1-1; possible D gene TRBD1, 6 bases. CDR3 size: 14 residues. Trimming took off 2 bases at V and 4 bases at J, with 11 bases between the two ends. Germline-derived CDR1 and CDR2 are SGHAT and FQNNGV. The CDR3 DNA follows: TGTGCCAGCAGCTTAAACGGACAGAGCACTGAAGCTTTCTTT. Amino acids: CASSLNGQSTEAFF.

The chain uses TRBV7-9 and TRBJ1-4, with unresolved D. The CDR3 has 15 amino acids. From germline, CDR1 is SEHNR and CDR2 FQNEAQ (reference sequence). Trimming left V 5 bases short and J 9 bases short, with 19 bases between. CDR3 DNA sequence: TGTGCCAGCAGCGGGCCCGATACCTCCTCCAAAAAACTGTTTTTT. Translating gives CASSGPDTSSKKLFF.

This chain connects TRBV5-1 to TRBJ2-7; 7 bases agree with TRBD2. The CDR3 has 14 amino acids. Unmatched junction bases numbered 5, after V lost 3 bases and J lost 2 bases. Germline V gene sequence: CDR1 SGHRS, CDR2 YFSETQ. For the CDR3, the DNA is TGCGCCAGCAGCTCGGGGGGTTCCCCCTACGAGCAGTACTTC. Protein product: CASSSGGSPYEQYF.